Sequencing of this T cell receptor (beta chain) was carried out in a study of blood T cell repertoires in COVID-19. Whole-study context: The cDNA or gDNA used as material had been derived from T cells, B-cell-depleted T cells, or PBMCs.

Original data processing: For nucleated cells, counts were estimated from reference gene primer amplification. This table comes from immunoSEQ multiplex PCR, and its TCRdb copy is limited to in-frame clones, with some not included. Clonal size and the V and J genes are those of that table, whereas D and trimming came from the DNA. The sample holds about 210,000 clones, 81% seen once. In this sample, this clone turned up once. With 9 bases removed from V and 4 bases from J, the gap between germline ends came to 24 bases. The CDR3 consists of 16 residues. In germline, CDR1 is LNHDA, CDR2 SQIVND (reference sequence).

Material: PBMCs or T cells enriched from blood (not recorded which). This clonotype was sampled from a woman aged 50 to 60 with acute COVID-19. The V and J genes are TRBV19 and TRBJ1-1, with D tentatively TRBD1 (5 bases). CDR3 in DNA: TGTGCCAGCCACACAACTTGGGGGGTCGGTGGCACTGAAGCTTTCTTT. Protein: CASHTTWGVGGTEAFF.